The clone carrying this TCR beta chain has at least ten counts. Its antigen is undetermined. These data belong to a study of HIV-infected patients and healthy controls. Findings and caveats of the study: Compared with healthy controls, HIV-infected patients showed less CDR3 sharing between individuals. HIV-associated CDR3 frequencies dropped significantly during therapy; CMV-associated ones, mostly rising, changed nonsignificantly. With just sixteen HIV-infected individuals processed, the findings' generality was considered strongly limited.

No cell fractionation was done, so the repertoire covers all unsorted peripheral blood T cells. Peripheral blood, 2 to 2.5 ml, was drawn for RNA extraction. The ends were cut back, 2 bases at V and 6 bases at J, with 8 bases in the middle. The CDR3 extends over 13 amino acids. CDR1 and CDR2 from the germline V gene are SGHNT and YYREEE (reference sequence). Reverse transcription used around 540 ng RNA and constant-region primers for alpha and beta. Separate chain-specific third strand synthesis with multiplexing indices produced the alpha and beta libraries. Each CDR3 protein is one row after TCRdb ran MiXCR on the 5' RACE reads. This sample has more than 10,000 distinct CDR3 sequences, with around 8% found just once.

The sample taken for sequencing was blood. This receptor was identified in an adult in good health. The rearrangement links TRBV5-4 to TRBJ2-2; no firm D call. This chain's CDR3 is CASSFPGPGELFF. Here the CDR3 DNA reads TGTGCCAGCAGCTTCCCAGGTCCCGGGGAGCTGTTTTTT.